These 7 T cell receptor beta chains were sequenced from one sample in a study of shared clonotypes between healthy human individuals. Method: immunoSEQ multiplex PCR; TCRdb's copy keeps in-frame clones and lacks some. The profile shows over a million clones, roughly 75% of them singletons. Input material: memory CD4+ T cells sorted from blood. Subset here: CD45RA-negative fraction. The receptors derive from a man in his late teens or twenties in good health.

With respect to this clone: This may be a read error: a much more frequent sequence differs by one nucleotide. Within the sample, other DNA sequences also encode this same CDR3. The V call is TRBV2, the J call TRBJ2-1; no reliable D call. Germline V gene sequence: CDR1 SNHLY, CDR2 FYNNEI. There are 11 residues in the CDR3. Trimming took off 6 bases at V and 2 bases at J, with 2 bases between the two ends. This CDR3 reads CASSPYNEQFF. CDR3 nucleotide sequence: TGTGCCAGCAGCCCCTACAATGAGCAGTTCTTC. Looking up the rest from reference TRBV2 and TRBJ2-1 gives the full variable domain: EPEVTQTPSHQVTQMGQEVILRCVPISNHLYFYWYRQILGQKVEFLVSFYNNEISEKSEIFDDQFSVERPDGSNFTLKIRSTKLEDSAMYFCASSPYNEQFFGPGTRLTVL.

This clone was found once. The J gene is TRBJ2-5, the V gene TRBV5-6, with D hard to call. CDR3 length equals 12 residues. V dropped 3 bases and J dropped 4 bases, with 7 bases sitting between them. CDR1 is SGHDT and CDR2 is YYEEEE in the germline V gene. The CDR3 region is CASSSPGETQYF. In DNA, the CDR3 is TGTGCCAGCAGCTCCCCCGGAGAGACCCAGTACTTC.

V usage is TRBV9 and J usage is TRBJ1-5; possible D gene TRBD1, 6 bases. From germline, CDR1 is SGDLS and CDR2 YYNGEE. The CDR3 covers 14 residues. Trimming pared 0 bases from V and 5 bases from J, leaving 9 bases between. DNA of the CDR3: TGTGCCAGCAGCGTAGGTGGGGGCGATCAGCCCCAGCATTTT. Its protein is CASSVGGGDQPQHF.

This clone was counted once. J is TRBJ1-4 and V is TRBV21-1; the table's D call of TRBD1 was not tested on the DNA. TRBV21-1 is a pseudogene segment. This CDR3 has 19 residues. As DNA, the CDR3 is TGTGCCAGCAGCGTAGCCCCCCGGACAGGGTCTCTAGCTAATGAAAAACTGTTTTTT. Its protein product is CASSVAPRTGSLANEKLFF.

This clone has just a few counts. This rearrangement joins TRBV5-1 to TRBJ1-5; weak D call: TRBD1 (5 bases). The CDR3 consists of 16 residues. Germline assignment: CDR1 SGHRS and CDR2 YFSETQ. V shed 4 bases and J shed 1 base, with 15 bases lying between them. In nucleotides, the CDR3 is TGCGCCAGCAGCCCCAATGGTGGGGCGAGCAATCAGCCCCAGCATTTT. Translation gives CASSPNGGASNQPQHF.

The CDR3 nucleotides are TGTGCCAGCAGCTTAAGTGGTAGCGGGAGCTACGAGCAGTACTTC. Protein: CASSLSGSGSYEQYF. J is TRBJ2-7 and V is TRBV11-3, with 9 bases fitting TRBD2. V was pared by 2 bases and J by 3 bases, with 5 bases of the junction left unmatched. This CDR3 comprises 15 residues. Germline V gene lookup returns CDR1 SGHNT and CDR2 YENEEA.

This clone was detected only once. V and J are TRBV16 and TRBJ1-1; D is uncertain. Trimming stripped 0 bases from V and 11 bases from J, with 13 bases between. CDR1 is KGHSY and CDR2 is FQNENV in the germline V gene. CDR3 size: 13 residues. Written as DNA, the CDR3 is TGTGCCAGCAGCCAATCGAGGCACCCTCGGGCTTTCTTT. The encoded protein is CASSQSRHPRAFF.